This entry lists 28 T cell receptor beta chains sequenced from one sample in a study of vaccination and CD4 T cells after COVID-19. Once obtained from cultured CD4+ T cells, the DNA was sequenced using the Oncomine TCR Beta short-read assay. MiXCR, applied by TCRdb to the PCR reads, yields one record per CDR3 protein. The top ten hold roughly 9% of the sample, which has about 22,000 distinct CDR3 sequences, about a third seen once. For these receptors, no antigen is known. As to time point: late sampling 161 to 241 days after vaccination in a few convalescent patients. Regarding treatment: approximately nine-day PBMC culture with coronavirus spike peptide pools or control peptides (ViraFEST assay). Source: CD4+ T cells from blood, cultured in vitro, taken about 7 months after SARS-CoV-2 vaccination. The receptor source for this set is a human donor who had recovered from COVID-19.

The J gene is TRBJ2-5, the V gene TRBV19, with no clear D. Germline loops: CDR1 LNHDA, CDR2 SQIVND (reference sequence). V was cut by 5 bases and J by 4 bases, with 11 bases left in between. The CDR3 extends over 13 amino acids. The CDR3 region has the DNA TGTGCCAGTAGTCTCGGCAGGTCAGAGACCCAGTACTTC. It yields the protein CASSLGRSETQYF.

The chain has TRBV7-9 and TRBJ2-7; possible D gene TRBD2, 6 bases. The CDR3 has 15 amino acids. Germline loops: CDR1 SEHNR, CDR2 FQNEAQ (reference sequence). Trimming took off 3 bases at V and 3 bases at J, with 15 bases between the two ends. CDR3 nucleotides: TGTGCCAGCAGCTTCGGGGGTAGCGCCGACTACGAGCAGTACTTC. Protein sequence: CASSFGGSADYEQYF. The full variable domain, in which reference TRBV7-9 and TRBJ2-7 provide the parts outside the CDR3, is DTGVSQNPRHKITKRGQNVTFRCDPISEHNRLYWYRQTLGQGPEFLTYFQNEAQLEKSRLLSDRFSAERPKGSFSTLEIQRTEQGDSAMYLCASSFGGSADYEQYFGPGTRLTVT.

The CDR3 coding sequence is TGTGCCAGCAGGGTTGGCTACGATTCACCCCTCCACTTT. Protein product: CASRVGYDSPLHF. The V call is TRBV27, the J call TRBJ1-6, with D uncertain. Looked up from germline, CDR1 is MNHEY and CDR2 is SMNVEV (reference sequence). The V gene lost 6 bases and the J gene lost 8 bases, with 11 bases spanning the gap. CDR3 size: 13 residues.

This clonotype was seen a few times. The chain recombines TRBV20-1 with TRBJ2-4; D perhaps matches TRBD2 (7 bases). Trimming pared 5 bases from V and 6 bases from J, leaving 14 bases between. The CDR3 has 13 residues. Germline CDR1 and CDR2: DFQATT and SNEGSKA (reference sequence). Written as DNA, the CDR3 is TGCAGTGCTGAAGGAGGGGGGGGAAACATTCAGTACTTC. Residues: CSAEGGGGNIQYF.

The chain is built from TRBV14 and TRBJ2-7, with 9 positions matching TRBD1. With V trimmed by 4 bases and J by 3 bases, 7 bases remained unmatched. This CDR3 is 15 amino acids long. The germline V gene has CDR1 SGHDN and CDR2 FVKESK. CDR3 in amino acids: CASSRGGQGLYEQYF. The DNA of the CDR3 is TGTGCCAGCAGCCGAGGGGGACAGGGCCTCTACGAGCAGTACTTC.

The V call is TRBV7-8, the J call TRBJ2-5; tentatively, D is TRBD1 or TRBD2 (5 bases each). The germline gives CDR1 SGHVS, CDR2 FQNEAQ. This CDR3 has 18 residues. V gave up 4 bases and J gave up 5 bases, with 26 bases separating them. CDR3 amino acids: CASSSGGLGRAWEETQYF. CDR3 DNA sequence: TGTGCCAGCAGCTCAGGAGGTCTCGGCAGGGCTTGGGAGGAGACCCAGTACTTC.

The rearrangement joins TRBV25-1 to TRBJ2-5, with 14 bases that match TRBD2. Germline values: CDR1 MGHDK, CDR2 SYGVNS. V was pared by 6 bases and J by 4 bases, with 10 bases of the junction left unmatched. This CDR3 comprises 17 residues. The chain's CDR3 is CASSQVTGLAGGETQYF. CDR3 coding DNA: TGTGCCAGCAGCCAGGTGACTGGACTAGCGGGAGGAGAGACCCAGTACTTC.

This rearrangement joins TRBV20-1 to TRBJ1-5, with D possibly being TRBD1 (5 bases). The CDR3 extends over 15 amino acids. Germline V gene data show CDR1 as DFQATT and CDR2 as SNEGSKA (reference sequence). The V end was cut by 2 bases, the J end by 4 bases, with 15 bases between. CDR3 region: CSARLSSGPNQPQHF. The CDR3 bases are TGCAGTGCTAGATTAAGTTCGGGGCCAAATCAGCCCCAGCATTTT.

This clonotype was counted between two and nine times. The gene calls are TRBV15 and TRBJ1-1; no clear D gene. CDR1 is LNHNV, CDR2 YYDKDF, per germline (reference sequence). The CDR3 sequence is 13 residues long. The V gene lost 5 bases and the J gene lost 1 base, with 8 bases spanning the gap. The CDR3 DNA follows: TGTGCCACCAGCCCCCGTCCGAACACTGAAGCTTTCTTT. It translates to CATSPRPNTEAFF.

This clonotype was picked up a small number of times. The chain employs TRBV20-1 and TRBJ2-5, with D unresolved. From germline, CDR1 is DFQATT and CDR2 SNEGSKA (reference sequence). The CDR3 sequence is 14 residues long. The germline V and J ends were trimmed by 6 bases and 2 bases, with 16 bases remaining between them. Here the CDR3 reads CSALPGRVQETQYF. The CDR3 coding sequence is TGCAGTGCCCTACCCGGCAGAGTACAAGAGACCCAGTACTTC.

This clonotype was observed a few times. V is TRBV7-2 and J is TRBJ1-5; 7 bases match TRBD1. CDR1 SGHTA and CDR2 FQGNSA come from the germline V gene. The V gene end was trimmed by 5 bases and the J gene end by 1 base; junction bases not matched to a gene: 2. The CDR3 is 14 amino acids. CDR3 sequence: CASSPTGSNQPQHF. CDR3 nucleotides: TGTGCCAGCAGCCCGACAGGGAGCAATCAGCCCCAGCATTTT. The full variable domain, completed using reference TRBV7-2 and TRBJ1-5, is GAGVSQSPSNKVTEKGKDVELRCDPISGHTALYWYRQSLGQGLEFLIYFQGNSAPDKSGLPSDRFSAERTGGSVSTLTIQRTQQEDSAVYLCASSPTGSNQPQHFGDGTRLSIL.

The V gene is TRBV6-5, the J gene TRBJ2-1; TRBD2 agrees at 14 bases. Germline loops: CDR1 MNHEY, CDR2 SVGAGI. The trim removed 2 bases at V and 7 bases at J, leaving 7 bases unmatched. The CDR3 is made up of 17 amino acids. DNA for the CDR3: TGTGCCAGCAGTTACGCCGCGACTAGCGGGAGGGTAAATGAGCAGTTCTTC. Its translation is CASSYAATSGRVNEQFF.

J is TRBJ2-7 and V is TRBV28; no definite D call. V was pared by 3 bases and J by 2 bases, with 5 bases between. Germline loops: CDR1 MDHEN, CDR2 SYDVKM. The length of the CDR3 is 12 residues. The CDR3 here is CASSLPTYEQYF. The DNA for the CDR3 is TGTGCCAGCAGTTTGCCTACCTACGAGCAGTACTTC.

The V gene is TRBV19, the J gene TRBJ2-5, with 9 bases matching TRBD1. The V segment lost 0 bases and the J segment 5 bases; nucleotides outside the gene matches: 4. Germline lookup yields CDR1 LNHDA and CDR2 SQIVND (reference sequence). CDR3 length: 15 residues. This CDR3 reads CASSIDYRGRETQYF. DNA for the CDR3: TGTGCCAGTAGTATAGATTACAGGGGGCGGGAGACCCAGTACTTC.

This clonotype was observed a few times. The chain employs TRBV7-2 and TRBJ2-1; TRBD2 is a possible D gene (6 bases). V shed 4 bases and J shed 4 bases, with 17 bases lying between them. Germline V gene lookup returns CDR1 SGHTA and CDR2 FQGNSA. This CDR3 has 16 amino acids. The CDR3 reads CASSSQGRTTYNEQFF. In DNA, the CDR3 is TGTGCCAGCAGCTCCCAAGGCCGGACTACGTACAATGAGCAGTTCTTC.

V usage is TRBV20-1 and J usage is TRBJ2-5; no clear D gene. This CDR3 comprises 11 residues. V shed 3 bases and J shed 7 bases, with 9 bases lying between them. CDR1 and CDR2 from the germline V gene are DFQATT and SNEGSKA (reference sequence). CDR3: CSARTDLTQYF. DNA for the CDR3: TGCAGTGCTAGGACCGACCTGACCCAGTACTTC.

The table lists this clonotype with a few counts. The chain carries TRBV7-9 and TRBJ2-7; tentative D call: TRBD1 (6 bases). Between the trimmed V and J ends, which lost 4 bases and 4 bases, there was a span of 11 bases. The germline gives CDR1 SEHNR, CDR2 FQNEAQ (reference sequence). The CDR3 is made up of 13 amino acids. CDR3 sequence (DNA): TGTGCCAGCAGCTCTGGACAGTATTACGAGCAGTACTTC. Its protein is CASSSGQYYEQYF.

V usage is TRBV20-1 and J usage is TRBJ2-1; 9 bases map to TRBD2. After removal of 5 bases from V and 6 bases from J, the junction contained 14 bases not matched to a gene. Germline values: CDR1 DFQATT, CDR2 SNEGSKA (reference sequence). The CDR3 extends over 16 amino acids. The CDR3 region has the DNA TGCAGTGCTCTAGGCGGGGGGAGCGGGAGGTTCAATGAGCAGTTCTTC. Translation gives CSALGGGSGRFNEQFF.

The V call is TRBV20-1, the J call TRBJ2-1; the match to TRBD2 covers 8 bases. The CDR3 runs 17 residues. Germline CDR1 is DFQATT and CDR2 is SNEGSKA (reference sequence). The V gene end was trimmed by 0 bases and the J gene end by 3 bases; junction bases not matched to a gene: 10. The CDR3 coding sequence is TGCAGTGCTAGAGATCCCCAGTTAGCGGGATTCTACAATGAGCAGTTCTTC. Amino acid sequence: CSARDPQLAGFYNEQFF.

V and J are TRBV7-8 and TRBJ1-2; no firm D call. V was trimmed by 1 base and J by 0 bases, leaving 6 bases between them. Germline CDR1 SGHVS, CDR2 FQNEAQ. CDR3 length: 14 amino acids. CDR3 residues: CASSLEGSNYGYTF. Here the CDR3 DNA reads TGTGCCAGCAGCTTAGAAGGGTCTAACTATGGCTACACCTTC.

There are a few counts of this clonotype. The gene calls are TRBV7-2 and TRBJ2-5; 7 bases are shared with TRBD1. V gave up 5 bases and J gave up 2 bases; unmatched junction bases: 11. The length of the CDR3 is 16 residues. In germline, CDR1 is SGHTA, CDR2 FQGNSA. In DNA, the CDR3 is TGTGCCAGCAGCCCTCTTTTTGGGACAGATCAAGAGACCCAGTACTTC. As protein: CASSPLFGTDQETQYF.

The genes are TRBV4-2 and TRBJ2-7, with D hard to call. V lost 0 bases, J lost 3 bases, and 6 bases lay in between. CDR1 is LGHNA and CDR2 is YNFKEQ in the germline V gene. The CDR3 has 13 residues. CDR3 sequence: CASSQEASYEQYF. In nucleotides, the CDR3 is TGTGCCAGCAGCCAAGAGGCCAGCTACGAGCAGTACTTC.

In its sample, this clonotype is medium-sized (0.01 to 0.1%). This chain uses TRBV7-9 with TRBJ1-1; TRBD1 agrees at 9 bases. CDR3 length: 13 amino acids. Trimming removed 4 bases from V and 3 bases from J; junction bases left unmatched: 0. CDR1 is SEHNR, CDR2 FQNEAQ, per germline (reference sequence). In DNA, the CDR3 is TGTGCCAGCAGCTACAGGGGGCACACTGAAGCTTTCTTT. Translating it yields CASSYRGHTEAFF.

In its sample, this clonotype was seen a few times. V is TRBV28 and J is TRBJ1-1; 7 nucleotides align to TRBD1. The junction had 7 bases not matched to a gene; V was cut back by 6 bases and J by 0 bases. This CDR3 comprises 15 residues. Germline-derived CDR1 and CDR2 are MDHEN and SYDVKM. The DNA for the CDR3 is TGTGCCAGCAGACCTTCTGGGACAGTGAACACTGAAGCTTTCTTT. This codes for CASRPSGTVNTEAFF.

This chain joins TRBV28 and TRBJ2-1; 10 positions agree with TRBD2. The CDR3 runs 14 residues. J was trimmed by 4 bases and V by 8 bases; bases with no gene match: 5. Germline loops: CDR1 MDHEN, CDR2 SYDVKM. The CDR3 here is CASCSGRQYNEQFF. The DNA for the CDR3 is TGTGCCAGCTGTAGCGGGAGGCAATACAATGAGCAGTTCTTC. The full variable domain, its missing parts supplied by reference TRBV28 and TRBJ2-1, is DVKVTQSSRYLVKRTGEKVFLECVQDMDHENMFWYRQDPGLGLRLIYFSYDVKMKEKGDIPEGYSVSREKKERFSLILESASTNQTSMYLCASCSGRQYNEQFFGPGTRLTVL.

The chain couples TRBV20-1 to TRBJ2-3, with TRBD1 matching 9 bases. CDR3 length: 16 amino acids. Germline V lookup: CDR1 DFQATT, CDR2 SNEGSKA (reference sequence). The V gene end was trimmed by 3 bases and the J gene end by 6 bases; junction bases not matched to a gene: 13. This CDR3 is CSASSGPGQGMDTQYF. The CDR3 DNA reads TGCAGTGCTAGTTCGGGCCCGGGACAGGGTATGGATACGCAGTATTTT.

This clonotype was seen a handful of times. The chain is built from TRBV20-1 and TRBJ1-2; D remains unclear. Germline loops: CDR1 DFQATT, CDR2 SNEGSKA (reference sequence). V was cut by 3 bases and J by 4 bases, with 18 bases left in between. This CDR3 is built from 15 residues. CDR3 in DNA: TGCAGTGCTAGGCTGGAGGCTTGGCGAGGCTATGGCTACACCTTC. Residues: CSARLEAWRGYGYTF.

The chain employs TRBV27 and TRBJ2-7; TRBD1 might be the D (5 bases). Trimming removed 8 bases at V and 0 bases at J, with 11 bases between. Germline V gene lookup returns CDR1 MNHEY and CDR2 SMNVEV (reference sequence). The CDR3 has 13 residues. CDR3 sequence: CASFRAASYEQYF. Written as DNA, the CDR3 is TGTGCCAGCTTCAGGGCCGCCTCCTACGAGCAGTACTTC.